This T cell receptor beta chain came from a study of blood T cell repertoires in COVID-19. Across the study: Acute and convalescent COVID-19 samples came from the United States, Italy and Spain. In each case, the material was cDNA or gDNA derived from T cells, B-cell-depleted T cells, or PBMCs.

The germline V and J ends were trimmed by 1 base and 12 bases, with 18 bases remaining between them. The V gene's germline CDR1 is SGHAT and CDR2 FQNNGV. This CDR3 has 14 amino acids. Original processing methods: Scientists estimated how many nucleated cells there were by amplifying reference gene primers. The data were produced by immunoSEQ multiplex PCR, yet TCRdb's version contains in-frame clones alone and is incomplete. V, J and clone size derive from that table, while D and trimming were established from the DNA sequence. Of under 200,000 clones in the sample, roughly 86% are singletons; the top ten hold 3% to 4%.

The receptor was isolated from a man in his 70s with acute or convalescent COVID-19. Input material: peripheral blood. The chain uses TRBV11-2 and TRBJ1-1; no reliable D call. The CDR3 reads CASSLGGSPGGTFF. The CDR3, as DNA: TGTGCCAGCAGCTTAGGCGGGTCGCCGGGCGGAACTTTCTTT.